The next 5 T cell receptor beta chains were all read from a single sample in a study of blood T cells in healthy people across ages. A sample-barcoded 5' primer and a J-beta primer mix were used in a second PCR of roughly 6 to 11 cycles. TCRdb re-analysed the 5' RACE reads in MiXCR, keeping a single row per CDR3 protein. Among approximately 850,000 distinct CDR3 sequences, around two fifths were seen once, and the ten largest hold around 18%. The specimen sequenced was blood. Receptors originate from a man aged 55 to 69 in good health.

The CDR3 protein is CASSLERSVGKETQYF. DNA for the CDR3: TGTGCCAGCAGCTTAGAGCGGTCGGTAGGCAAAGAGACCCAGTACTTC. The chain has TRBV7-9 and TRBJ2-5; weak D call: TRBD2 (5 bases). Trimming took 1 base from V and 3 from J, leaving 15 bases between them. The CDR3 is made up of 16 amino acids. Germline-derived CDR1 and CDR2 are SEHNR and FQNEAQ (reference sequence).

This rearrangement joins TRBV21-1 to TRBJ2-5; the table assigns TRBD1, which was not confirmed against the DNA. TRBV21-1 is designated a pseudogene. This CDR3 is 14 amino acids long. The CDR3 protein is CASSGQGLQETQYF. CDR3 coding DNA: TGTGCCAGCAGCGGACAGGGGCTCCAAGAGACCCAGTACTTC.

The chain is built from TRBV12-3 or TRBV12-4 and TRBJ2-7; possible D gene TRBD1, 5 bases. The CDR3 covers 16 residues. V was trimmed by 0 bases and J by 3 bases, leaving 15 bases between them. The CDR3 DNA follows: TGTGCCAGCAGTTTAGCCCCACCCCATCAGGGCTACGAGCAGTACTTC. Its translation is CASSLAPPHQGYEQYF.

This chain joins TRBV11-2 and TRBJ1-6, with D unclear. V was clipped by 1 base and J by 8 bases, with 12 bases between them. This CDR3 spans 15 amino acids. The germline V gene encodes CDR1 SGHAT and CDR2 FQNNGV. The CDR3 DNA sequence: TGTGCCAGCAGCTTAGTTCCCCGGCGCGATTCACCCCTCCACTTT. Amino acid sequence: CASSLVPRRDSPLHF.

The chain is built from TRBV5-1 and TRBJ1-1; TRBD1 might be the D (6 bases). Trimming took 4 bases from V and 1 from J, leaving 14 bases between them. Germline V gene data show CDR1 as SGHRS and CDR2 as YFSETQ. CDR3 length: 15 amino acids. The CDR3 DNA sequence: TGCGCCAGCAGCACCGGACAGATGGGGAACACTGAAGCTTTCTTT. Translated: CASSTGQMGNTEAFF.